The clone carrying this T cell receptor (beta chain) was found many times. This specimen belongs to a study of neurological immune-mediated disorders. TCRdb passed the 5' RACE reads through MiXCR, listing each CDR3 protein once. Found here are 85,000 to 90,000 distinct CDR3 sequences, roughly 3.5% of them singletons; the top ten hold roughly 2.9%. V was pared by 10 bases and J by 2 bases, with 4 bases of the junction left unmatched. The CDR3 covers 14 residues. Sequences were obtained from PBMCs. The TCR sequence derives from a woman aged 45-65 years with multiple sclerosis. V usage is TRBV12-3 or TRBV12-4 and J usage is TRBJ1-6; TRBD1 agrees at 8 bases. The DNA for the CDR3 is TGTGCCAACCTACAGGGGGCCTATAATTCACCCCTCCACTTT. Translation gives CANLQGAYNSPLHF.